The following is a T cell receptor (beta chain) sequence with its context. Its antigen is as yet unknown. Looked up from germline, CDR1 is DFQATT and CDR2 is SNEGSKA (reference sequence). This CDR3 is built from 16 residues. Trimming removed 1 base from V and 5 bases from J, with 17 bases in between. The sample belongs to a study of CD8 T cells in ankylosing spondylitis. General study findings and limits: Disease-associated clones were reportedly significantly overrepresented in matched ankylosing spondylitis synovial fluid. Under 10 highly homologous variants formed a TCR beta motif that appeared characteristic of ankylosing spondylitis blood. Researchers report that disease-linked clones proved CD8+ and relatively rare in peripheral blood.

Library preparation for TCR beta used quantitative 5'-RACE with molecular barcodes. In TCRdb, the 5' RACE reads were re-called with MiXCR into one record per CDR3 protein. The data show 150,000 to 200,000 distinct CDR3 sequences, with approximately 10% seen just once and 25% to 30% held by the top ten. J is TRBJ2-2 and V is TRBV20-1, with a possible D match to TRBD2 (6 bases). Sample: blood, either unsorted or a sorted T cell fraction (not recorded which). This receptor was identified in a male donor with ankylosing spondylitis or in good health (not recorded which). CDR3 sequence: CSARGNLGGETGELFF. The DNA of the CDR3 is TGCAGTGCTAGAGGCAACTTGGGCGGGGAGACCGGGGAGCTGTTTTTT.